Listed below are T cell receptor beta chains from one sample, sequenced in a study of T cell repertoires in cytomegalovirus infection. Via MiXCR, TCRdb re-called the reads, giving one row per CDR3 protein. The sample records around 330,000 distinct CDR3 sequences, roughly 16% being singletons. The sequencing input was PBMCs. The source is a human donor in good health (CMV status not recorded). Some clones in this sample may be carry-over from other donors' samples. Both conserved end residues are part of each CDR3. D genes are given only for firm matches. Rows may omit the clone size; those that give it use once, few, many or a size class.

j_call d_call v_call clone_size cdr3_nt cdr3_aa
TRBJ2-3 TRBD1 TRBV5-6 many TGTGCCAGCAGCTGGGGGACAGGGGGCACAGATACGCAGTATTTT CASSWGTGGTDTQYF
TRBJ2-3 - TRBV9 - TGTGCCAGCAGCGTCAGGGTTCGCACAGATACGCAGTATTTT CASSVRVRTDTQYF
TRBJ1-4 - TRBV14 - TGTGCCAGCAGCCGACTACAGGTCCCTGAAAAACTGTTTTTT CASSRLQVPEKLFF
TRBJ2-1 - TRBV5-6 many TGTGCCAGCAGCTTGTACGCCGCCAATGAGCAGTTCTTC CASSLYAANEQFF
TRBJ1-5 - TRBV12-3/TRBV12-4 few TGTGCCAGCAGTTTTTCCAGCGAGCCCCAGCATTTT CASSFSSEPQHF
TRBJ1-6 - TRBV27 - TGTGCCAGCAGTTTATCGCCCCAGGGTTACAATTCACCCCTCCACTTT CASSLSPQGYNSPLHF
TRBJ2-3 TRBD2 TRBV7-2 many TGTGCCAGCAGCCTTAGCGGGGGGGCGGCCACAGATACGCAGTATTTT CASSLSGGAATDTQYF
TRBJ1-1 - TRBV25-1 many TGTGCCAGCACCCTAGGAGGGCCGAACACTGAAGCTTTCTTT CASTLGGPNTEAFF
TRBJ1-6 TRBD1 TRBV6-2/TRBV6-3 - TGTGCCAGCAGCAAGGTGGACAGGCCGGGTTCACCCCTCCACTTT CASSKVDRPGSPLHF
TRBJ2-7 - TRBV7-9 few TGTGCCAGCAGCGGGCCCACCTACGAGCAGTACTTC CASSGPTYEQYF
TRBJ2-7 TRBD1 TRBV4-1 - TGCGCCAGCAGCCAAGATCCCACATATCCCGGGACAGGGAATAACTACGAGCAGTACTTC CASSQDPTYPGTGNNYEQYF
TRBJ2-3 TRBD1 TRBV6-1 many TGTGCCAGCAGTTCCAGGTGGACAGGGCGGCCAGATACGCAGTATTTT CASSSRWTGRPDTQYF
TRBJ1-4 - TRBV12-3/TRBV12-4 few TGTGCCAGCAGTTCCCGGGATCCGCGGGATGAAAAACTGTTTTTT CASSSRDPRDEKLFF
TRBJ2-1 - TRBV2 few TGTGCCAGCAGTGGGGCCGGCGGCTCCTACAATGAGCAGTTCTTC CASSGAGGSYNEQFF
TRBJ2-7 - TRBV10-3 - TGTGCCATCAGTGAGAGACCTGGGGACTACGAGCAGTACTTC CAISERPGDYEQYF
TRBJ2-3 TRBD1 TRBV7-2 many TGTGCCAGCAGCGGTAGGACAGGGTATACAGATACGCAGTATTTT CASSGRTGYTDTQYF
TRBJ2-1 TRBD2 TRBV27 - TGTGCCAGCAGTTTAATTACTAGCGGGGCGCGAGAGCAGTTCTTC CASSLITSGAREQFF